The entry that follows covers one T cell receptor beta chain sequence. Its antigen is undetermined. The data were obtained in a study of lymphopenia after photon versus proton radiotherapy. The study, taken as a whole, reports: After the lymphocyte nadir, photon-treated repertoires showed oligoclonal expansion, especially of CD8+ Temra cells. In patients who died, overall survival fell as post-nadir TCR diversity dropped more.

Assay used: immunoSEQ multiplex PCR; TCRdb lists only in-frame clones, some missing. Seen here are 13,000 or so clones, 80% to 90% observed once, and the top ten hold approximately 3%. CDR3 length: 16 residues. Trimming stripped 1 base from V and 6 bases from J, with 15 bases between. Per the germline V gene, CDR1 is MGHRA and CDR2 is YSYEKL. The specimen comprised peripheral blood, sampled from a patient treated with proton-based radiotherapy. V usage is TRBV4-1 and J usage is TRBJ2-2; D is uncertain. This TCR derives from a man aged 55-75 years with pancreatic cancer. In DNA form, the CDR3 reads TGCGCCAGCAGCCAAGCTCTATCTAGGGTTCCCGGGGAGCTGTTTTTT. Translating gives CASSQALSRVPGELFF.